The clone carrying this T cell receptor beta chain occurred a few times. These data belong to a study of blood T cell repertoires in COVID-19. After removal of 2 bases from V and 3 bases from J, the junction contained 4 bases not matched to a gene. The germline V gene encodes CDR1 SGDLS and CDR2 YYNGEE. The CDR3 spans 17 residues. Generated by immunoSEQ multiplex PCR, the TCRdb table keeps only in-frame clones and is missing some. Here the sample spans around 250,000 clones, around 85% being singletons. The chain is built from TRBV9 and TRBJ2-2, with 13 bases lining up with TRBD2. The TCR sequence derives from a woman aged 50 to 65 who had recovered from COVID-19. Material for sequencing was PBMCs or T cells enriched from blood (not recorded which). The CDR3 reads CASSVELAGGDTGELFF. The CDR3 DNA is TGTGCCAGCAGCGTGGAACTAGCGGGAGGGGACACCGGGGAGCTGTTTTTT.